Listed below are T cell receptor beta chains from one sample, sequenced in a study of blood T cell repertoires in COVID-19. Libraries were prepared by immunoSEQ multiplex PCR; TCRdb keeps only in-frame clonotypes and omits some of them. Among approximately 170,000 clones listed, 84% were seen once. Material for sequencing was peripheral blood. These receptor sequences come from a woman older than 75 with COVID-19, enrolled during active disease. CDR3s include the opening cysteine and the closing phenylalanine or tryptophan. A D gene is named only where the DNA matches it firmly. Clone sizes are given selectively: once, few, many, or a class where the clone is expanded.

TRBV3-1/TRBV3-2	TRBD1	.	TRBJ1-2	TGTGCCAGCAGCCGGACAGGGACTAATGGCTACACCTTC	CASSRTGTNGYTF
TRBV19	.	.	TRBJ2-2	TGTGCCAGTAGTAACGGAGGGGGCAAGGCCGGGGAGCTGTTTTTT	CASSNGGGKAGELFF
TRBV5-1	.	.	TRBJ2-1	TGCGCCAGCAGCCTCACCAGGGTTTACAATGAGCAGTTCTTC	CASSLTRVYNEQFF
TRBV6-6	.	.	TRBJ2-7	TGTGCCAGCAGTTACCTGCCCCCGGCGGGGGAGCAGTACTTC	CASSYLPPAGEQYF
TRBV24-1	.	once	TRBJ2-5	TGTGCCACCAGCGCCGGGGGTAGCGCTGGCGAGACCCAGTACTTC	CATSAGGSAGETQYF
TRBV19	TRBD1	few	TRBJ1-3	TGTGCCAGTAGGACAGGGGGCACCTCTGGAAACACCATATATTTT	CASRTGGTSGNTIYF
TRBV2	TRBD2	.	TRBJ2-1	TGTGCCAGCAGGTCGACTAGCGGGGGTACCCGGCATGAGCAGTTCTTC	CASRSTSGGTRHEQFF
TRBV11-1	.	.	TRBJ1-1	TGTGCCAGCAGCTTAATCGGCAGGGGCTACACTGAAGCTTTCTTT	CASSLIGRGYTEAFF
TRBV5-6	.	.	TRBJ2-5	TGTGCCAGCAGCCCCGCCGGGAGAGCGGGAGAGACCCAGTACTTC	CASSPAGRAGETQYF
TRBV2	TRBD2	.	TRBJ2-5	TGTGCCAGCAGTGGGCCCCTAGCGGTCCAAGAGACCCAGTACTTC	CASSGPLAVQETQYF
TRBV28	.	.	TRBJ1-5	TGTGCCAGCAGTCCTGGAGCGGGTTATCAGCCCCAGCATTTT	CASSPGAGYQPQHF
TRBV21-1	.	.	TRBJ2-1	TGTGCCAGCAGCCCTTGGACTAGCGGGATCTACAATGAGCAGTTCTTC	CASSPWTSGIYNEQFF
TRBV7-9	.	.	TRBJ2-1	TGTGCCAGCAGCTTACTCGGGGGAGGAGTCTCCTACAATGAGCAGTTCTTC	CASSLLGGGVSYNEQFF
TRBV18	.	.	TRBJ1-3	TGTGCCAGCTCACTCCAGGGCGCTGGAAACACCATATATTTT	CASSLQGAGNTIYF
TRBV21-1	.	.	TRBJ2-7	TGTGCCAATCTCGGTCAGGGGAAAACCTACGAGCAGTACTTC	CANLGQGKTYEQYF
TRBV28	.	.	TRBJ2-7	TGTGCCAGCAGGTCAGGGGTAATAGAGCAGTACTTC	CASRSGVIEQYF
TRBV9	TRBD2	.	TRBJ2-3	TGTGCCAGCAGCGTAGGAGATGGGAGGGCATCAGATACGCAGTATTTT	CASSVGDGRASDTQYF
TRBV7-6	TRBD2	.	TRBJ2-5	TGTGCCAGCAGCACGACTAGCGGGATAACGGAGACCCAGTACTTC	CASSTTSGITETQYF
TRBV29-1	.	.	TRBJ2-5	TGCAGCGTTGTTGGAGGAAAAGGAGAGACCCAGTACTTC	CSVVGGKGETQYF
TRBV25-1	TRBD2	.	TRBJ2-1	TGTGCCAGCAGTGAACGAGCTAGCGGGGCCAATGAGCAGTTCTTC	CASSERASGANEQFF
TRBV19	TRBD2	.	TRBJ2-1	TGTGCCAGTAAATGGACTAGCGGGGCTTCCTACAATGAGCAGTTCTTC	CASKWTSGASYNEQFF
TRBV6-4	.	.	TRBJ2-2	TGTGCCAGCAGTGACGCGGGATCGAACACCGGGGAGCTGTTTTTT	CASSDAGSNTGELFF
TRBV28	TRBD2	.	TRBJ2-1	TGTGCCAGCCTGGGACTAGCGGGAGGGTACAATGAGCAGTTCTTC	CASLGLAGGYNEQFF
TRBV3-1/TRBV3-2	TRBD2	.	TRBJ2-3	TGTGCCAGCAGCCAAGCGACTAGCGGGGGGCCCTCCGATACGCAGTATTTT	CASSQATSGGPSDTQYF
TRBV11-2	TRBD2	.	TRBJ2-3	TGTGCCGCCGGGGCGGGAGTGGCAGATACGCAGTATTTT	CAAGAGVADTQYF
TRBV11-2	TRBD2	.	TRBJ2-7	TGTGCCAGCAGTCTAGCGGGGCGCGCCTACGAGCAGTACTTC	CASSLAGRAYEQYF
TRBV19	.	once	TRBJ1-5	TGTGCCAGTAGTAAGCAGGGTAGCAATCAGCCCCAGCATTTT	CASSKQGSNQPQHF
TRBV5-4	.	.	TRBJ1-2	TGTGCCAGCAGCCAAGACGGCCAGGGAGGCTACACCTTC	CASSQDGQGGYTF
TRBV7-9	.	.	TRBJ1-1	TGTGCCAGCAGCTTGGACACCTTCGAAGCTTTCTTT	CASSLDTFEAFF
TRBV4-1	TRBD2	.	TRBJ2-1	TGCGCCAGCAGCCATCCTAGCGGGGGGGCAGTAAATGAGCAGTTCTTC	CASSHPSGGAVNEQFF
TRBV27	.	.	TRBJ1-6	TGTGCCAGCAGTATGGGGGGTTTCTCCCTTAATTCACCCCTCCACTTT	CASSMGGFSLNSPLHF
TRBV24-1	TRBD1	.	TRBJ1-5	TGTGCCACCAGTGACCCGGGACAGGAAAGACATAATCAGCCCCAGCATTTT	CATSDPGQERHNQPQHF